One sample yielded the 24 T cell receptor beta chains listed below, sequenced in a study of T cell responses to AZD1222 COVID-19 vaccine. Data came from immunoSEQ multiplex PCR; TCRdb stores just in-frame clones and leaves some out. The data show about 190,000 clones, approximately 92% seen once. This material consisted of peripheral blood, taken on day 0 of AZD1222 vaccination. These receptors were collected from an adult in good health.

The chain recombines TRBV5-1 with TRBJ1-2, with TRBD1 as a possible D gene (5 bases). Between the trimmed V and J ends, which lost 0 bases and 3 bases, there was a span of 12 bases. Germline CDR1 is SGHRS and CDR2 is YFSETQ. The CDR3 runs 15 residues. In nucleotides, the CDR3 is TGCGCCAGCAGCTTGGGGCAGGGCGACCACTATGGCTACACCTTC. Its translation: CASSLGQGDHYGYTF.

The V call is TRBV12-3 or TRBV12-4, the J call TRBJ1-3; D remains ambiguous. The CDR3 loop spans 13 amino acids. Deletions cut 3 bases from V and 0 bases from J, with 3 bases between. For the CDR3, the DNA is TGTGCCAGCAGTTTCCCCTCTGGAAACACCATATATTTT. Amino acids: CASSFPSGNTIYF.

The chain carries TRBV3-1 (or the pseudogene TRBV3-2) and TRBJ2-2; possibly TRBD2 for D (6 bases). Trimming removed 3 bases from V and 6 bases from J, with 20 bases in between. Germline-derived CDR1 and CDR2 are LGHDT and YNNKEL (reference sequence). This CDR3 region has 17 residues. CDR3 nucleotides: TGTGCCAGCAGCCAGGTTTGGGTTGGGGGGAGCCCCGGGGAGCTGTTTTTT. It encodes CASSQVWVGGSPGELFF.

The chain combines TRBV7-9 with TRBJ1-1, with D hard to call. CDR1 is SEHNR and CDR2 is FQNEAQ in the germline V gene (reference sequence). The CDR3 has 11 residues. V shed 3 bases and J shed 8 bases, with 7 bases lying between them. CDR3 nucleotides: TGTGCCAGCAGCTTTTCGGCAGAAGCTTTCTTT. This encodes CASSFSAEAFF.

The chain has TRBV7-2 and TRBJ2-6; no reliable D call. Germline V lookup: CDR1 SGHTA, CDR2 FQGNSA. The CDR3 extends over 18 amino acids. Trimming pared 3 bases from V and 0 bases from J, leaving 15 bases between. The CDR3 bases are TGTGCCAGCAGCTTGCCCACTCTGGCCAGCTCTGGGGCCAACGTCCTGACTTTC. Its protein product is CASSLPTLASSGANVLTF.

Here the CDR3 reads CASRLDGNYGYTF. The CDR3 nucleotides are TGTGCCAGCAGGTTGGACGGGAACTATGGCTACACCTTC. This chain links TRBV6-5 with TRBJ1-2; D ambiguous. The germline CDR1 and CDR2 sequences are MNHEY and SVGAGI. This CDR3 is 13 amino acids long. V lost 6 bases and J 2 bases, leaving 10 bases between the germline ends.

The rearrangement uses TRBV13 and TRBJ1-3; no firm D call. Germline V gives CDR1 PRHDT, CDR2 FYEKMQ (reference sequence). The CDR3 spans 14 residues. The germline V and J ends were trimmed by 6 bases and 0 bases, with 9 bases remaining between them. The CDR3 region has the DNA TGTGCCAGCAGGGGAACACGCTCTGGAAACACCATATATTTT. It encodes CASRGTRSGNTIYF.

Worth noting for this clone: The same CDR3 is also encoded by other DNA sequences in this sample. This chain uses TRBV27 with TRBJ2-1; no definite D call. The CDR3 covers 12 residues. The V and J ends lost 3 bases and 3 bases respectively, with 3 bases between them. The germline V gene encodes CDR1 MNHEY and CDR2 SMNVEV (reference sequence). The CDR3 DNA reads as TGTGCCAGCAGTTTGAACTACAATGAGCAGTTCTTC. Encoded protein: CASSLNYNEQFF.

The table lists this clone with a count of one. The V call is TRBV18, the J call TRBJ2-7; 8 bases are a match to TRBD1. The CDR3 extends over 15 amino acids. The trim removed 8 bases at V and 1 base at J, leaving 10 bases unmatched. Germline loops: CDR1 KGHSH, CDR2 LQKENI. The CDR3 is CASQTGTGFSYEQYF. The CDR3 DNA is TGTGCCAGCCAAACCGGGACAGGCTTTTCCTACGAGCAGTACTTC.

A single count supports this clone. The V and J genes are TRBV30 and TRBJ1-5; the match to TRBD1 covers 9 bases. The germline gives CDR1 GTSNPN, CDR2 SVGIG (reference sequence). Unmatched junction bases numbered 2, after V lost 2 bases and J lost 6 bases. The CDR3 is 13 residues long. The CDR3 nucleotides read TGTGCCTGGAGTAGGACAGGGGCTCAGCCCCAGCATTTT. It encodes CAWSRTGAQPQHF.

V and J are TRBV5-8 and TRBJ2-3; D perhaps matches TRBD2 (5 bases). V was cut by 1 base and J by 3 bases, with 9 bases left in between. Germline V gene sequence: CDR1 SGHTS, CDR2 YDEGEE. The CDR3 contains 14 residues. The CDR3 DNA reads TGTGCCAGCAGCTTGTCGACGGGGACAGATACGCAGTATTTT. It is translated as CASSLSTGTDTQYF. Full variable domain (outside the CDR3, taken from reference TRBV5-8 and TRBJ2-3): EAGVTQSPTHLIKTRGQQATLRCSPISGHTSVYWYQQALGLGLQFLLWYDEGEERNRGNFPPRFSGRQFPNYSSELNVNALELEDSALYLCASSLSTGTDTQYFGPGTRLTVL.

The chain employs TRBV7-8 and TRBJ2-1, with D hard to call. The CDR3 length is 15 residues. V lost 2 bases, J lost 6 bases, and 14 bases lay in between. Germline CDR1 SGHVS, CDR2 FQNEAQ. CDR3 bases: TGTGCCAGCAGCTTAAGACTCCCTAGACCCAATGAGCAGTTCTTC. Translated: CASSLRLPRPNEQFF.

This clone has a single count. V and J are TRBV11-2 and TRBJ2-5; D is unclear. The CDR3 runs 17 residues. The germline V gene has CDR1 SGHAT and CDR2 FQNNGV. Trimming removed 1 base from V and 1 base from J, with 16 bases in between. The CDR3 reads CASSLVFPARSQETQYF. CDR3 nucleotide sequence: TGTGCCAGCAGCTTAGTTTTCCCAGCGCGCAGCCAAGAGACCCAGTACTTC.

This sequence joins TRBV5-1 and TRBJ1-4; D remains ambiguous. CDR1 and CDR2 from the germline V gene are SGHRS and YFSETQ. V was trimmed by 3 bases and J by 3 bases, leaving 6 bases between them. There are 13 residues in the CDR3. CDR3 nucleotides: TGCGCCAGCAGCTCGGGATCTAATGAAAAACTGTTTTTT. This translates into CASSSGSNEKLFF.

The chain links TRBV9 to TRBJ1-2, with D tentatively TRBD1 (6 bases). V was trimmed by 4 bases and J by 8 bases, leaving 12 bases between them. Germline V lookup: CDR1 SGDLS, CDR2 YYNGEE. This CDR3 spans 12 amino acids. The CDR3: CASSPRTEGYTF. The DNA of the CDR3 is TGTGCCAGCAGCCCCCGGACAGAAGGCTACACCTTC.

The chain carries TRBV7-2 and TRBJ2-1; 10 bases match TRBD2. J lost 7 bases, V lost 7 bases, and 16 bases had no gene match. There are 17 residues in the CDR3. Germline V gives CDR1 SGHTA, CDR2 FQGNSA. In DNA form, the CDR3 reads TGTGCCAGCACCCCACCCACCAGCGGGGGGGGCCTTAATGAGCAGTTCTTC. Amino acids: CASTPPTSGGGLNEQFF.

This clone was observed a handful of times. The V gene is TRBV10-3, the J gene TRBJ1-1; 9 nucleotides agree with TRBD1. From germline, CDR1 is ENHRY and CDR2 SYGVKD. The CDR3 runs to 17 residues. Trimming removed 6 bases from V and 1 base from J; junction bases left unmatched: 12. The CDR3 sequence: CAISGGQGLEGNTEAFF. CDR3 in DNA: TGTGCCATCAGCGGGGGACAGGGCCTCGAGGGGAACACTGAAGCTTTCTTT.

The genes are TRBV28 and TRBJ1-4; no definite D call. V was pared by 3 bases and J by 8 bases, with 13 bases between. CDR1 is MDHEN, CDR2 SYDVKM, per germline. The CDR3 extends over 14 amino acids. The CDR3 region has the DNA TGTGCCAGCAGTTTCGGCGGAGAAGGGGAAAAACTGTTTTTT. Protein: CASSFGGEGEKLFF.

The genes are TRBV13 and TRBJ1-3; 7 bases are a match to TRBD1. CDR3 size: 16 residues. V shed 2 bases, J shed 3 bases, and the junction held 7 bases outside the gene matches. Looked up from germline, CDR1 is PRHDT and CDR2 is FYEKMQ (reference sequence). The CDR3 spells CASSLIGGDSGNTIYF. The CDR3 DNA reads TGTGCCAGCAGCTTAATTGGGGGGGACAGTGGAAACACCATATATTTT.

The V gene is TRBV28, the J gene TRBJ1-3; 8 positions agree with TRBD1. CDR1 is MDHEN and CDR2 is SYDVKM in the germline V gene. CDR3 length: 16 amino acids. V shed 2 bases and J 4 bases; nucleotides not matched to a gene: 7. DNA of the CDR3: TGTGCCAGCAGTTTACTCCCCGGACAGGGAGGAAACACCATATATTTT. It yields the protein CASSLLPGQGGNTIYF.

The chain joins TRBV18 to TRBJ2-4; maybe TRBD2 (5 bases). Germline values: CDR1 KGHSH, CDR2 LQKENI. V lost 3 bases, J lost 0 bases, and 6 bases lay in between. CDR3 size: 14 residues. The CDR3 sequence: CASSPGVAKNIQYF. The DNA for the CDR3 is TGTGCCAGCTCACCGGGAGTAGCCAAAAACATTCAGTACTTC.

The genes are TRBV4-2 and TRBJ2-7; D possibly corresponds to TRBD2 (6 bases). The V and J ends lost 4 bases and 0 bases respectively, with 13 bases between them. The germline V gene has CDR1 LGHNA and CDR2 YNFKEQ. The CDR3 covers 15 residues. In DNA form, the CDR3 reads TGTGCCAGCAGCCTCAATCGGGGGTCCTCCTACGAGCAGTACTTC. Its protein product is CASSLNRGSSYEQYF.

This rearrangement joins TRBV4-1 to TRBJ1-1; no clear D. V was shortened by 1 base and J by 4 bases, with 7 bases between the two germline ends. The V gene's germline CDR1 is MGHRA and CDR2 YSYEKL. The CDR3 consists of 13 residues. This chain's CDR3 is CASSQGPGTEAFF. CDR3 bases: TGCGCCAGCAGCCAAGGACCGGGCACTGAAGCTTTCTTT.

The chain links TRBV7-9 to TRBJ2-7; tentative D call: TRBD2 (6 bases). The CDR3 covers 12 residues. Germline V gene lookup returns CDR1 SEHNR and CDR2 FQNEAQ (reference sequence). Trimming removed 10 bases from V and 1 base from J, with 11 bases in between. The CDR3 DNA is TGTGCCACCTGGGACTCGTCCTACGAGCAGTACTTC. The encoded protein is CATWDSSYEQYF.